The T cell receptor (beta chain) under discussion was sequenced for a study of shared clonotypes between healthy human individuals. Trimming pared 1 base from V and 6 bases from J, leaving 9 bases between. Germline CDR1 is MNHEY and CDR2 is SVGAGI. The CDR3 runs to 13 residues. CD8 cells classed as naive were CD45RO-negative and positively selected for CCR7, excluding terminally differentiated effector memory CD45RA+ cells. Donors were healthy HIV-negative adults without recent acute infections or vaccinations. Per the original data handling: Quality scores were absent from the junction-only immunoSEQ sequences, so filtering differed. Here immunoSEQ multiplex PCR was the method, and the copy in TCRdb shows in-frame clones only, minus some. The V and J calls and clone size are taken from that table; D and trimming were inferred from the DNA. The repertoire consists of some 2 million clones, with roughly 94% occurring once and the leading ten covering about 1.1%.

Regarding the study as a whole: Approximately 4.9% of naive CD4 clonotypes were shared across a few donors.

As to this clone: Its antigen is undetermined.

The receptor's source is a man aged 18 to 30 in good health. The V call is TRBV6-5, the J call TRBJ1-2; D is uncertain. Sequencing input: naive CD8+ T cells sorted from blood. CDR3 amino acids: CASSYWAEDGYTF. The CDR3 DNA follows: TGTGCCAGCAGTTACTGGGCGGAAGATGGCTACACCTTC.